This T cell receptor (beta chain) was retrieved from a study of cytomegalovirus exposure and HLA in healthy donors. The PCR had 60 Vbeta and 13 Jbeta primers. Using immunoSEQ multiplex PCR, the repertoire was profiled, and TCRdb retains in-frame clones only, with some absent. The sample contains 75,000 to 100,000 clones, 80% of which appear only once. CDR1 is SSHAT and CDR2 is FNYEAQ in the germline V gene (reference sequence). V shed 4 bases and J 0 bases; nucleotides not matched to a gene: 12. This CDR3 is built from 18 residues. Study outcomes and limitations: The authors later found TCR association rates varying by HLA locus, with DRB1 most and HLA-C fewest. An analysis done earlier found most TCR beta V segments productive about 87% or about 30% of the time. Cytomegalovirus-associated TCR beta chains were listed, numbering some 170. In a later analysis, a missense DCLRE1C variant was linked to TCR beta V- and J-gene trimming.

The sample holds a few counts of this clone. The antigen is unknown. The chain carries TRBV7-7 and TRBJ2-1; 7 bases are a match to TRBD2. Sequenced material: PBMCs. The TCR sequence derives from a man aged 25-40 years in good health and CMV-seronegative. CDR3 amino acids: CASSSYPGGSSSYNEQFF. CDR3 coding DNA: TGTGCCAGCAGCTCCTATCCGGGAGGCTCGAGCTCCTACAATGAGCAGTTCTTC. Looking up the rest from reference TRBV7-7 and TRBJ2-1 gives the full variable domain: GAGVSQSPRYKVTKRGQDVTLRCDPISSHATLYWYQQALGQGPEFLTYFNYEAQPDKSGLPSDRFSAERPEGSISTLTIQRTEQRDSAMYRCASSSYPGGSSSYNEQFFGPGTRLTVL.